The next 3 T cell receptor beta chains were all read from a single sample in a study of T cells expressing NK-cell markers. TCRdb reprocessed the 5' RACE reads and keeps a single row for each CDR3 protein, giving no DNA. The sample's table shows a few hundred thousand distinct CDR3 sequences. The sequencing sample was made of blood T cells: a sorted CD56 or NKG2C T cell subset, CD4+ or CD8+ T cells, or bulk PBMC T cells (not recorded which). These receptors were taken from a man aged 18 to 69 in good health.

V and J are TRBV19 and TRBJ2-1; absent DNA, TCRdb's TRBD1 call cannot be checked. The CDR3 totals 14 residues. In germline, CDR1 is LNHDA, CDR2 SQIVND (reference sequence). CDR3 loop: CASSRGGGTNEQFF.

The rearrangement uses TRBV9 and TRBJ2-1. From germline, CDR1 is SGDLS and CDR2 YYNGEE. The CDR3 is 13 residues long. The CDR3 sequence: CASSAHLEDEQFF.

The gene calls are TRBV7-9 and TRBJ2-5. The length of the CDR3 is 15 residues. In germline, CDR1 is SEHNR, CDR2 FQNEAQ (reference sequence). This CDR3 is CASSFGQMTQETQYF.